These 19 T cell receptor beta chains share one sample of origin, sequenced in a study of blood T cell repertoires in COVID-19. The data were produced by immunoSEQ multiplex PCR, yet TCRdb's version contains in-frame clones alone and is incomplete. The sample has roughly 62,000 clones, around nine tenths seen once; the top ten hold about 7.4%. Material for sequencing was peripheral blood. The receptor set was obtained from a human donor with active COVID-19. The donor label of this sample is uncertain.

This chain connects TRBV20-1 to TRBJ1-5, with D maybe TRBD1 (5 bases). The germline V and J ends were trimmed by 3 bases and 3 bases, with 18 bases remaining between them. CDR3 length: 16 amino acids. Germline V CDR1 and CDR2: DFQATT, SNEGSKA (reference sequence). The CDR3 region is CSASKLSAQVNQPQHF. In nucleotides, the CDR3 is TGCAGTGCTAGTAAACTATCTGCACAGGTCAATCAGCCCCAGCATTTT.

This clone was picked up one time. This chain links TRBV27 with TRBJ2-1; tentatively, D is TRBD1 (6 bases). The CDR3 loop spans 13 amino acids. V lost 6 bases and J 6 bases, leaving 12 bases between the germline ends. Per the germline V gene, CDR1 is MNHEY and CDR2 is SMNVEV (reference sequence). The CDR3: CASRGTISNEQFF. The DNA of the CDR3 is TGTGCCAGCAGGGGGACAATCAGCAATGAGCAGTTCTTC.

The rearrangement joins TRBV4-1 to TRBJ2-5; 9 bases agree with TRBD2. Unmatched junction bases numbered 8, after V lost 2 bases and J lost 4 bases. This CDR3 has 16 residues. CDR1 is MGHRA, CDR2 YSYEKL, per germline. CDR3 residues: CASSQRAGGPLETQYF. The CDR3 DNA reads TGCGCCAGCAGCCAACGAGCGGGGGGCCCTCTAGAGACCCAGTACTTC.

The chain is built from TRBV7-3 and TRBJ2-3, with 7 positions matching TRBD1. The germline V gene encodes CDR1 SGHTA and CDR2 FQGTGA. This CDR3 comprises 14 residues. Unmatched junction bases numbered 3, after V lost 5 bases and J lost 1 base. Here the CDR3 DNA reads TGTGCCAGCAGCCGGGGACAGCGCACAGATACGCAGTATTTT. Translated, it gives CASSRGQRTDTQYF.

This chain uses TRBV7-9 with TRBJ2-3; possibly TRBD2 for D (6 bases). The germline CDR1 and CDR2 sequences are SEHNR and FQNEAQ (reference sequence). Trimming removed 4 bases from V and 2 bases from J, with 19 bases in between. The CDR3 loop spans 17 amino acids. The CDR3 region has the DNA TGTGCCAGCAGCTCAAACGGGGGACCGACTTCCACAGATACGCAGTATTTT. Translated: CASSSNGGPTSTDTQYF.

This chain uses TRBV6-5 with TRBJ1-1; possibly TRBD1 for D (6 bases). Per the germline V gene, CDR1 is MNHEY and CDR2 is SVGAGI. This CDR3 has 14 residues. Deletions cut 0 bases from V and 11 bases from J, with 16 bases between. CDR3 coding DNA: TGTGCCAGCAGTTACTCGACGCAGAGGGGGTCGGCTTTCTTT. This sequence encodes CASSYSTQRGSAFF.

The CDR3 DNA sequence: TGTGCCAGCAGCTTGACTAACTACAATGAGCAGTTCTTC. Encoded protein: CASSLTNYNEQFF. This chain joins TRBV7-2 and TRBJ2-1, with D tentatively TRBD2 (5 bases). The germline CDR1 and CDR2 sequences are SGHTA and FQGNSA. There are 13 residues in the CDR3. V lost 3 bases to trimming and J lost 3 bases, with 6 bases between them.

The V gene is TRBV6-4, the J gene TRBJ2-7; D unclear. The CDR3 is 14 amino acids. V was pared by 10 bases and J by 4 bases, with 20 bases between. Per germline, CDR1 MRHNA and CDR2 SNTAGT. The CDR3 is CAIRCRRSGYEQYF. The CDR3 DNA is TGTGCCATCCGATGCCGTAGATCCGGGTACGAGCAGTACTTC.

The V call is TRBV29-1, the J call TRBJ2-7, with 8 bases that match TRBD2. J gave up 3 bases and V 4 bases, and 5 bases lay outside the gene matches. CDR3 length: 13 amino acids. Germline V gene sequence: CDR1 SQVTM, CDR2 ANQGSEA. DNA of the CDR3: TGCAGCGTTGTTGGGACTAGTATCTACGAGCAGTACTTC. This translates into CSVVGTSIYEQYF.

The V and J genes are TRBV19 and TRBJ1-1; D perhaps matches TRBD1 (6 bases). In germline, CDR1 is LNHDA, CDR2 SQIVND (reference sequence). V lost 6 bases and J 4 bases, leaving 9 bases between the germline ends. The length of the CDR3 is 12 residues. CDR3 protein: CASRTGITEAFF. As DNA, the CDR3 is TGTGCCAGTAGAACAGGGATCACTGAAGCTTTCTTT. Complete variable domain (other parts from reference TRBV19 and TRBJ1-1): DGGITQSPKYLFRKEGQNVTLSCEQNLNHDAMYWYRQDPGQGLRLIYYSQIVNDFQKGDIAEGYSVSREKKESFPLTVTSAQKNPTAFYLCASRTGITEAFFGQGTRLTVV.

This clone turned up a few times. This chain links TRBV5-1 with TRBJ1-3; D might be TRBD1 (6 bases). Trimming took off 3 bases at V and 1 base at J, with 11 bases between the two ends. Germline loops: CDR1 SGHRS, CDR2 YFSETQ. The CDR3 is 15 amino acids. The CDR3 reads CASSSGQPSGNTIYF. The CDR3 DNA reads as TGCGCCAGCAGCTCTGGACAGCCATCTGGAAACACCATATATTTT.

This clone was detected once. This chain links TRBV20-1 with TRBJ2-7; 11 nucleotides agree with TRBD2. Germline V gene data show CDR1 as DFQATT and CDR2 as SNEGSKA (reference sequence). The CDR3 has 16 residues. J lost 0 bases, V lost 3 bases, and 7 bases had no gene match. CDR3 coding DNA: TGCAGTGCTAGTCCCCGACTAGCGGGGATCTCCTACGAGCAGTACTTC. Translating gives CSASPRLAGISYEQYF.

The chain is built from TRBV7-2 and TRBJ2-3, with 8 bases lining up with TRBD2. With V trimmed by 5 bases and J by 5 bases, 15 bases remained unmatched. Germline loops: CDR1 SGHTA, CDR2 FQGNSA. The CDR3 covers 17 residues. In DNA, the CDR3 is TGTGCCAGCAGCCCCCGTCCGGGACTAGTGTATGTAGATACGCAGTATTTT. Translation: CASSPRPGLVYVDTQYF.

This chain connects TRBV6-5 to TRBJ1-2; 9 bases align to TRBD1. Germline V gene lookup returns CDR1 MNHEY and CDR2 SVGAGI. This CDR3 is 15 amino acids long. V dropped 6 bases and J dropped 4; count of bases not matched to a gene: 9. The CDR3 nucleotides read TGTGCCAGCAGCTCACAGGGGGCAACCACCTATGGCTACACCTTC. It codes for CASSSQGATTYGYTF.

CDR3 bases: TGTGCCAGCAGCTTAGAGACAGGGGGCTTCACCGGGGAGCTGTTTTTT. Protein sequence: CASSLETGGFTGELFF. This rearrangement joins TRBV7-6 to TRBJ2-2; TRBD1 matches 10 bases. The V and J ends lost 1 base and 4 bases, in that order; junction bases with no gene match: 3. CDR3 size: 16 residues. CDR1 and CDR2 (germline): SGHVS, FNYEAQ. Complete variable domain (other parts from reference TRBV7-6 and TRBJ2-2): GAGVSQSPRYKVTKRGQDVALRCDPISGHVSLYWYRQALGQGPEFLTYFNYEAQQDKSGLPNDRFSAERPEGSISTLTIQRTEQRDSAMYRCASSLETGGFTGELFFGEGSRLTVL.

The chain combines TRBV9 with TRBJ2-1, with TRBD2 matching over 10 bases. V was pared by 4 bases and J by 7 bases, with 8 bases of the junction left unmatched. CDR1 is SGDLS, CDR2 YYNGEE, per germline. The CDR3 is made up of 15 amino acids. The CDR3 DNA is TGTGCCAGCAGCCCCCATGGACTAGCGGAAAATGAGCAGTTCTTC. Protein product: CASSPHGLAENEQFF.

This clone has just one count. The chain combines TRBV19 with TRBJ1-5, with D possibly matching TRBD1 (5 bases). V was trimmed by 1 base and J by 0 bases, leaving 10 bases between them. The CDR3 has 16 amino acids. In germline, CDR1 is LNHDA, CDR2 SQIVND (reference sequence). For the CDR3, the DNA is TGTGCCAGTAGTATAGGGGGCAGCTTTAGCAATCAGCCCCAGCATTTT. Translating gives CASSIGGSFSNQPQHF.

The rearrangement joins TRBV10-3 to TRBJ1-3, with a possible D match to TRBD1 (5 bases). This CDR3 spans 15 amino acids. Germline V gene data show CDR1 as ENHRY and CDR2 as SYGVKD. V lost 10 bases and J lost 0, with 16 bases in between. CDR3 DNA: TGTGCCAGCAACGGGAGGGGAAACTCTGGAAACACCATATATTTT. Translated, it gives CASNGRGNSGNTIYF.

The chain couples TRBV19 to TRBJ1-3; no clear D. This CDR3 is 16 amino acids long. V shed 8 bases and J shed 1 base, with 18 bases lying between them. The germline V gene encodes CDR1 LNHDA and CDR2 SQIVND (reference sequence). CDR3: CASFETTSLSGNTIYF. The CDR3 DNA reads TGTGCCAGTTTCGAGACGACATCACTTTCTGGAAACACCATATATTTT.